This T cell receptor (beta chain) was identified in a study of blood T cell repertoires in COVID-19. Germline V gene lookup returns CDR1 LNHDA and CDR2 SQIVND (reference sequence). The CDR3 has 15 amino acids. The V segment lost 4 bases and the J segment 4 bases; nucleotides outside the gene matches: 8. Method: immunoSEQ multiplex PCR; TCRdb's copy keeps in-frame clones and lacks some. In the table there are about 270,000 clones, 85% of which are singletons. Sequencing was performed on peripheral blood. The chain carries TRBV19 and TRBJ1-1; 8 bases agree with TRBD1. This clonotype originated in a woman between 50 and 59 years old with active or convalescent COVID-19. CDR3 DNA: TGTGCCAGTAGTACAAGGACAGGGTGGGCCACTGAAGCTTTCTTT. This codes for CASSTRTGWATEAFF.